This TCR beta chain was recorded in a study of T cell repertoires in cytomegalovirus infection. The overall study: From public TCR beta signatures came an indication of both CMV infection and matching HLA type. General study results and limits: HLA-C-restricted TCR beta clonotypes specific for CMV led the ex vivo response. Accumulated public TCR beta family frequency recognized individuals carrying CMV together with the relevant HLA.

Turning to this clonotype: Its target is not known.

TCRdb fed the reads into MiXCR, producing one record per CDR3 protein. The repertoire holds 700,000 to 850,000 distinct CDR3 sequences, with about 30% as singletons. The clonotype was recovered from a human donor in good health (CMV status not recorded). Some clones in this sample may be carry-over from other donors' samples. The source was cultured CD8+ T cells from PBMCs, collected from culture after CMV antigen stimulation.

CDR3 nucleotide sequence: TGTGCCAGCAGCCCCCCGGGGTCTTACCCCAGCGGGGGCTACACCTTC. It translates to CASSPPGSYPSGGYTF. V is TRBV7-9 and J is TRBJ1-2, with D uncertain. V was pared by 5 bases and J by 8 bases, with 24 bases between. Germline CDR1 SEHNR, CDR2 FQNEAQ (reference sequence). CDR3 length equals 16 residues.